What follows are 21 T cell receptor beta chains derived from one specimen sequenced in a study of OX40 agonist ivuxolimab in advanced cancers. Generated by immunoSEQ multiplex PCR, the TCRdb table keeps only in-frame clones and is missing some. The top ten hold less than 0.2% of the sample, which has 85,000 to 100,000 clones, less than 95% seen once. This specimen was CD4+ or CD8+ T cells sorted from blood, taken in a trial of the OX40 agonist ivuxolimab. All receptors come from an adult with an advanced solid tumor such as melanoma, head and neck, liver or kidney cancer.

The DNA for the CDR3 is TGCAGCGTTGGGGCGGGGGGCGACTTCTACTCCTACGAGCAGTACTTC. Protein product: CSVGAGGDFYSYEQYF. The chain couples TRBV29-1 to TRBJ2-7, with 8 bases lining up with TRBD2. Germline values: CDR1 SQVTM, CDR2 ANQGSEA. J gave up 0 bases and V 4 bases, and 11 bases lay outside the gene matches. CDR3 length: 16 residues.

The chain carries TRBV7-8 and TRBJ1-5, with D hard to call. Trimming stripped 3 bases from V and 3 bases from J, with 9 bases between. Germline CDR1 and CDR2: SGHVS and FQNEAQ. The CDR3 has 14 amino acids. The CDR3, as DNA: TGTGCCAGCAGCTTTTCCAGAATCAATCAGCCCCAGCATTTT. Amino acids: CASSFSRINQPQHF.

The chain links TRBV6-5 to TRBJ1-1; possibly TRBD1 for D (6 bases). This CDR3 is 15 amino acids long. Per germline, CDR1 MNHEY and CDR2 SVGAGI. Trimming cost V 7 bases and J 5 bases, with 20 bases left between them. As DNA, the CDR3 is TGTGCCAGCACCGAGAGGGGGGGCCGGGGTACTGAAGCTTTCTTT. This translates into CASTERGGRGTEAFF.

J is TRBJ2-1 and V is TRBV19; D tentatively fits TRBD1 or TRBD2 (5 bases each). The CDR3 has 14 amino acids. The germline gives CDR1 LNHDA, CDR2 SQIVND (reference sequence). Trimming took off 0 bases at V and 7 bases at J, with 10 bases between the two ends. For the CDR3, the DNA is TGTGCCAGTAGTATAGATGGGACGTGGAATGAGCAGTTCTTC. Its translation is CASSIDGTWNEQFF.

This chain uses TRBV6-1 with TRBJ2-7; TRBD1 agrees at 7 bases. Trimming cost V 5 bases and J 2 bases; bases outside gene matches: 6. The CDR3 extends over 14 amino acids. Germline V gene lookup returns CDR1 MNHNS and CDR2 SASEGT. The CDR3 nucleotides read TGTGCCAGCAGTCCACGGCAGGGGGCCTACGAGCAGTACTTC. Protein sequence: CASSPRQGAYEQYF.

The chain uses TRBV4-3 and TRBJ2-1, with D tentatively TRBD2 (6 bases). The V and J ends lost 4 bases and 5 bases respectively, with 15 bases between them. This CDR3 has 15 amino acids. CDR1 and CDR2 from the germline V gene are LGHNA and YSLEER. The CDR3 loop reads CASSLTGPGDNEQFF. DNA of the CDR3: TGCGCCAGCAGCCTCACGGGACCGGGAGACAATGAGCAGTTCTTC.

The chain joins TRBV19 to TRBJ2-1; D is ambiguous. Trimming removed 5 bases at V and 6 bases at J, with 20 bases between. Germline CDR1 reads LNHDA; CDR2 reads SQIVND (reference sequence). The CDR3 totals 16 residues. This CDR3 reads CASSQRIGVPFNEQFF. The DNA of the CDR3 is TGTGCCAGTAGTCAAAGGATCGGAGTACCGTTCAATGAGCAGTTCTTC.

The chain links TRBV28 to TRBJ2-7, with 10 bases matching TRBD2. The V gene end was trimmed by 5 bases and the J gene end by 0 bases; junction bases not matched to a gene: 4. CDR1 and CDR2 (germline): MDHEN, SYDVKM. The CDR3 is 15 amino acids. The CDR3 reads CASSVTSGSSYEQYF. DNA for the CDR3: TGTGCCAGCAGTGTGACTAGCGGGTCCTCCTACGAGCAGTACTTC.

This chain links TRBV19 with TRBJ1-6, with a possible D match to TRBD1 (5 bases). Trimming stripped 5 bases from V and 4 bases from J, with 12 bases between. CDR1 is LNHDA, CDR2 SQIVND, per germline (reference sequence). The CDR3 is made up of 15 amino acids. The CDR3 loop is CASSGGRQYNSPLHF. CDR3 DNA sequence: TGTGCCAGTAGTGGGGGACGCCAGTATAATTCACCCCTCCACTTT.

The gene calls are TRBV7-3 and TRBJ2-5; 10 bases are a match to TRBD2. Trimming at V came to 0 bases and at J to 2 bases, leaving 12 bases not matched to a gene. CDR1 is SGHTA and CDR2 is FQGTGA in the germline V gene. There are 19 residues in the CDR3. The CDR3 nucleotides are TGTGCCAGCAGCTTAACAGGGCTAGCGGGAGTAGGATCGCAAGAGACCCAGTACTTC. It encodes CASSLTGLAGVGSQETQYF. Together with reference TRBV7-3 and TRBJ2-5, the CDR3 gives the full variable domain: GAGVSQTPSNKVTEKGKYVELRCDPISGHTALYWYRQSLGQGPEFLIYFQGTGAADDSGLPNDRFFAVRPEGSVSTLKIQRTERGDSAVYLCASSLTGLAGVGSQETQYFGPGTRLLVL.

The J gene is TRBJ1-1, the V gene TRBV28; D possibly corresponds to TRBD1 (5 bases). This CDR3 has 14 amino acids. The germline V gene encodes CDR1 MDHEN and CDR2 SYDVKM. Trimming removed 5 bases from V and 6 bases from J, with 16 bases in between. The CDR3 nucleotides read TGTGCCAGCAGTCACGCGGGGACCTCACCTGAAGCTTTCTTT. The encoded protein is CASSHAGTSPEAFF.

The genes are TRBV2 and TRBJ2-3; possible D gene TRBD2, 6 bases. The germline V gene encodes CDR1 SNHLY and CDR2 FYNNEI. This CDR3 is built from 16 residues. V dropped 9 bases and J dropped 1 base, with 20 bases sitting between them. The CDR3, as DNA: TGTGCCAGTACTTCCGGGACTCAGGTCCGCACAGATACGCAGTATTTT. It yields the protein CASTSGTQVRTDTQYF.

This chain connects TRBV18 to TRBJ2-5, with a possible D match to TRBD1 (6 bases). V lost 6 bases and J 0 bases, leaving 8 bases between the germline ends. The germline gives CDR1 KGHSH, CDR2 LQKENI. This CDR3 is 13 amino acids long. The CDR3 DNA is TGTGCCAGCTCCAGGGGATACCAAGAGACCCAGTACTTC. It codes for CASSRGYQETQYF.

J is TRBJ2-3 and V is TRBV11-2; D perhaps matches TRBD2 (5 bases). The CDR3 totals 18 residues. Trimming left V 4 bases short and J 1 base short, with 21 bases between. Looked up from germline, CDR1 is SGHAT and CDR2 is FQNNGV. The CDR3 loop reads CASSSLRRQARGTDTQYF. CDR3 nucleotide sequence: TGTGCCAGCAGCTCACTACGCAGGCAGGCGAGGGGCACAGATACGCAGTATTTT.

The CDR3 sequence: CAISETAGANVLTF. CDR3 coding DNA: TGTGCCATCAGTGAGACAGCTGGGGCCAACGTCCTGACTTTC. V gene TRBV10-3 combines with J gene TRBJ2-6; D remains unclear. The V gene's germline CDR1 is ENHRY and CDR2 SYGVKD. V was cut by 2 bases and J by 2 bases, with 4 bases left in between. The CDR3 spans 14 residues.

The CDR3 spells CASSQTSSTDTQYF. The CDR3 nucleotides read TGCGCCAGCAGCCAAACGTCTAGCACAGATACGCAGTATTTT. The chain couples TRBV4-3 to TRBJ2-3, with D unresolved. The CDR3 is 14 amino acids. V lost 2 bases, J lost 0 bases, and 6 bases lay in between. Germline V gene lookup returns CDR1 LGHNA and CDR2 YSLEER.

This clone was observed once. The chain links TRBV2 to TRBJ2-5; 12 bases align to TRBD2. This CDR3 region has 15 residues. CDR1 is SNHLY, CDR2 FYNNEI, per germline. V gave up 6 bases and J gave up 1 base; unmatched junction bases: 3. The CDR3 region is CASRGTSGLQETQYF. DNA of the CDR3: TGTGCCAGCAGAGGGACTAGCGGGCTCCAAGAGACCCAGTACTTC.

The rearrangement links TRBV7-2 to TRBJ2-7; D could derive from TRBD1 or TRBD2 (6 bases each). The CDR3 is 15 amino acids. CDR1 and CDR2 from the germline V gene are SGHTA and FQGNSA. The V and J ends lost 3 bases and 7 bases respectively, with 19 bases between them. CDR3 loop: CASSFRVGGPGEQYF. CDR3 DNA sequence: TGTGCCAGCAGCTTTCGGGTGGGGGGCCCCGGAGAGCAGTACTTC.

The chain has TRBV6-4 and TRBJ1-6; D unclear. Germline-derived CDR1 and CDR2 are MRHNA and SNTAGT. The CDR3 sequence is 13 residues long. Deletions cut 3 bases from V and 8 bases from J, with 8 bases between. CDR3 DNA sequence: TGTGCCAGCAGTGAGATGGCCTATTCACCCCTCCACTTT. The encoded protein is CASSEMAYSPLHF.

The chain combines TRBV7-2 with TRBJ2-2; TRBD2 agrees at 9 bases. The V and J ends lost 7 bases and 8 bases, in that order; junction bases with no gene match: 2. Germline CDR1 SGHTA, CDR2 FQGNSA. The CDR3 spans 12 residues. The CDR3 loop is CASTGLAGELFF. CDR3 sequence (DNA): TGTGCCAGCACCGGACTAGCGGGGGAGCTGTTTTTT.

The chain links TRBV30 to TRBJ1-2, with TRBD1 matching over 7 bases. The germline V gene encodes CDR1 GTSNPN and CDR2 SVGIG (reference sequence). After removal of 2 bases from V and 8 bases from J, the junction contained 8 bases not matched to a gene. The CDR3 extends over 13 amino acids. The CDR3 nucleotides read TGTGCCTGGAGTCCCGACAGGGCTAAGGGCTACACCTTC. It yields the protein CAWSPDRAKGYTF.